This T cell receptor beta chain was identified in a study of a mutant IDH1 vaccine in newly diagnosed glioma. About the research overall: Standard pretreatment was either radiotherapy, temozolomide, or, for most, radiochemotherapy with temozolomide.

On this clone: Its antigen is not known.

Generated by immunoSEQ multiplex PCR, the TCRdb table keeps only in-frame clones and is missing some. This table holds approximately 25,000 clones, 82% found once. Time point specified: week 47, end of study. The content of each vaccine dose was 300 ug of mutant IDH1 20-mer peptide, and topical imiquimod accompanied it. The TCR sequence derives from a man in his forties with glioma. Some clones in this sample may be carry-over from other donors' samples. The material was PBMCs, obtained from a glioma patient whose treatment included an IDH1 peptide vaccine.

The CDR3 protein is CAWDRGSGNTIYF. CDR3 coding DNA: TGTGCCTGGGACAGGGGATCAGGAAACACCATATATTTT. V usage is TRBV30 and J usage is TRBJ1-3; 8 nucleotides line up with TRBD1. Losses at the gene ends were 5 bases for V and 4 bases for J; bases not matched to a gene: 4. The CDR3 is 13 residues long. Germline loops: CDR1 GTSNPN, CDR2 SVGIG (reference sequence).